The TCR beta chain described here comes from a study of T cells in Graves' hyperthyroidism and ophthalmopathy. Points from the study as a whole: Blood shared most expanded thyroid clonotypes above 0.001.

Amplified TCR beta CDR3 regions derived from RNA transcripts. HTBI primers were used for first-round RT-PCR of the TCR CDR3. TCRdb reprocessed the multiplex PCR reads with MiXCR, giving one entry per CDR3 protein. The sample consists of 450,000 to 500,000 distinct CDR3 sequences, 20% to 25% of them appearing once. Trimming removed 5 bases from V and 5 bases from J; junction bases left unmatched: 9. Germline V gives CDR1 DFQATT, CDR2 SNEGSKA (reference sequence). This CDR3 has 15 amino acids. In making diagnoses, clinical symptoms, serum thyroxine and TRAb, thyroid ultrasound and orbital computed tomography were all used. This clonotype was found many times. What it recognizes is unknown.

The chain has TRBV20-1 and TRBJ1-5; TRBD1 matches 10 bases. Material: blood. This clonotype was obtained from a woman between 70 and 85 years old with Graves' ophthalmopathy. For the CDR3, the DNA is TGCAGTGCTTCCCAGGGACAGGGGTTTGATCAGCCCCAGCATTTT. The encoded protein is CSASQGQGFDQPQHF.